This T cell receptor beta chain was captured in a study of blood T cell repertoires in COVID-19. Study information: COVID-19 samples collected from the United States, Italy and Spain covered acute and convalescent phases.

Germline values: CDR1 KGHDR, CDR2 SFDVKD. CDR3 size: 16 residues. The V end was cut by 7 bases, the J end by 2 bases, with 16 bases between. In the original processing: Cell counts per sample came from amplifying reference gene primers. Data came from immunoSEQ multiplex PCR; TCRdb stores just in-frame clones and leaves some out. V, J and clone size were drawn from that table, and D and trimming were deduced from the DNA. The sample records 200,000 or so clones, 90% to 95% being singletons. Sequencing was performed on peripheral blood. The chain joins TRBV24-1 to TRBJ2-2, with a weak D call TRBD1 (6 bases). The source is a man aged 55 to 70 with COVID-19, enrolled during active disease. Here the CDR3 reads CATRSDGTSNTGELFF. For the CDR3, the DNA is TGTGCCACCAGGTCCGACGGGACAAGCAACACCGGGGAGCTGTTTTTT.